The clone carrying this T cell receptor beta chain was detected a few times. The CDR3 length is 15 residues. Germline CDR1 is MNHEY and CDR2 is SVGEGT. V gave up 4 bases and J gave up 4 bases, with 16 bases separating them. TCRdb redid the calling of the 5' RACE reads with MiXCR, one entry per CDR3 protein. In the table there are about 33,000 distinct CDR3 sequences, 5% of which are singletons. This sample was included in a study of early T cells in non-severe SARS-CoV-2 infection. Study context: The study sequenced bulk RNA from unsorted whole blood, with chains unpaired.

Sequenced input: whole blood. The V call is TRBV6-2 or TRBV6-3, the J call TRBJ1-1; maybe TRBD1 (5 bases). The clonotype originates from an adult who was a healthcare worker with PCR-confirmed SARS-CoV-2 infection or an uninfected control (not recorded which). This CDR3 is CASSFLRDGGTEAFF. The CDR3 nucleotides are TGTGCCAGCAGTTTCCTCCGGGACGGAGGCACTGAAGCTTTCTTT.